Presented here are 26 T cell receptor beta chains from one specimen sequenced in a study of human T cells and chemical hapten exposure. Noted time point: patch test 2, 6 weeks after DPC sensitization. Treatment described: therapeutic diphenylcyclopropenone sensitization with weekly scalp DPC. Each CDR3 protein is one row after TCRdb ran MiXCR on the RACE reads. The sample lists approximately 84,000 distinct CDR3 sequences, about 9.4% occurring once. Sample: whole blood, taken in connection with sensitization to the hapten diphenylcyclopropenone (DPC). The receptors stem from a woman between 25 and 40 years old with alopecia areata. Some clones in this sample may be carry-over from other donors' samples.

This clonotype was observed many times. The CDR3 spells CASSHYVAVNEQFF. In DNA form, the CDR3 reads TGTGCCAGCAGCCACTATGTCGCGGTGAATGAGCAGTTCTTC. The V gene is TRBV11-2, the J gene TRBJ2-1; D not resolved. Germline CDR1 reads SGHAT; CDR2 reads FQNNGV. Trimming removed 5 bases from V and 7 bases from J, with 15 bases in between. The CDR3 has 14 amino acids.

This clonotype was detected ten times or more. The chain couples TRBV5-1 to TRBJ2-1; the match to TRBD2 covers 8 bases. This CDR3 region has 16 residues. The trim removed 0 bases at V and 2 bases at J, leaving 4 bases unmatched. CDR1 and CDR2 from the germline V gene are SGHRS and YFSETQ. The CDR3 DNA follows: TGCGCCAGCAGCTTGGGAGCGGGAGCGGCCTACAATGAGCAGTTCTTC. The encoded protein is CASSLGAGAAYNEQFF.

This clonotype was detected ten times or more. The chain links TRBV18 to TRBJ1-4; TRBD1 agrees at 7 bases. Germline-derived CDR1 and CDR2 are KGHSH and LQKENI. The CDR3 contains 15 residues. J lost 4 bases, V lost 3 bases, and 5 bases had no gene match. In nucleotides, the CDR3 is TGTGCCAGCTCACCGGACAGGTTTAGTAATGAAAAACTGTTTTTT. This encodes CASSPDRFSNEKLFF.

This clonotype has ten or more counts. The rearrangement links TRBV30 to TRBJ1-2; no clear D. V dropped 2 bases and J dropped 4 bases, with 5 bases sitting between them. The germline gives CDR1 GTSNPN, CDR2 SVGIG (reference sequence). The CDR3 is made up of 11 amino acids. The CDR3: CAWSNGYGYTF. CDR3 bases: TGTGCCTGGAGTAACGGCTATGGCTACACCTTC.

V and J are TRBV11-3 and TRBJ1-1; D gene uncertain. V was pared by 5 bases and J by 0 bases, with 13 bases between. CDR3 length equals 15 residues. Looked up from germline, CDR1 is SGHNT and CDR2 is YENEEA. The CDR3 is CASSPRGFMNTEAFF. The DNA for the CDR3 is TGTGCCAGCAGCCCCCGAGGGTTCATGAACACTGAAGCTTTCTTT.

This clonotype occurred a few times. This chain joins TRBV2 and TRBJ2-3; D tentatively fits TRBD1 or TRBD2 (6 bases each). V lost 9 bases, J lost 0 bases, and 19 bases lay in between. Germline CDR1 SNHLY, CDR2 FYNNEI. This CDR3 is built from 16 residues. The CDR3 nucleotides read TGTGCCAGGTCCTTGGAGGGGGGATCTAGCACAGATACGCAGTATTTT. Translated: CARSLEGGSSTDTQYF.

A note on this clonotype: One end of the junction does not line up with germline, which may come from a read error. V is TRBV9 and J is TRBJ2-1, with a tentative D call TRBD1 (6 bases). Germline loops: CDR1 SGDLS, CDR2 YYNGEE. The CDR3 totals 15 residues. This CDR3 reads CASSEGGSFYNEQFF. CDR3 coding DNA: TGTGCCAGCAGCGAAGGGGGTAGCTTCTACAACGAGCAGTTCTTC. The full variable domain, with the rest looked up from reference TRBV9 and TRBJ2-1, is DSGVTQTPKHLITATGQRVTLRCSPRSGDLSVYWYQQSLDQGLQFLIQYYNGEERAKGNILERFSAQQFPDLHSELNLSSLELGDSALYFCASSEGGSFYNEQFFGPGTRLTVL.

V gene TRBV12-3 or TRBV12-4 combines with J gene TRBJ1-6, with 8 positions matching TRBD1. V lost 8 bases and J lost 8; bases outside the gene matches: 2. This CDR3 is 12 amino acids long. The CDR3 bases are TGTGCCAGCCAGGGGGCCTATTCACCCCTCCACTTT. Amino acids: CASQGAYSPLHF.

The DNA of the CDR3 is TGTGCCAGCAGTTACGGGCAGGGGTCATCCACGCAGTATTTT. Encoded protein: CASSYGQGSSTQYF. The chain links TRBV6-2 or TRBV6-3 to TRBJ2-3; weak D call: TRBD1 (6 bases). The V and J ends lost 2 bases and 9 bases respectively, with 15 bases between them. The CDR3 runs to 14 residues. Germline V gives CDR1 MNHEY, CDR2 SVGEGT.

There are many counts of this clonotype. V usage is TRBV4-1 and J usage is TRBJ1-5; D unresolved. This CDR3 has 13 residues. Trimming took 1 base from V and 4 from J, leaving 5 bases between them. Per germline, CDR1 MGHRA and CDR2 YSYEKL. CDR3 nucleotides: TGCGCCAGCAGCCAAGCCCTGAATCAGCCCCAGCATTTT. Translation: CASSQALNQPQHF.

This clonotype was counted a few times. The chain uses TRBV7-2 and TRBJ1-5; D unclear. This CDR3 has 14 amino acids. Trimming pared 5 bases from V and 5 bases from J, leaving 13 bases between. Germline lookup yields CDR1 SGHTA and CDR2 FQGNSA. The CDR3 DNA follows: TGTGCCAGCAGCCAGCCGGGCTCTTATCAGCCCCAGCATTTT. Encoded protein: CASSQPGSYQPQHF. Full variable domain (remainder filled in from reference TRBV7-2 and TRBJ1-5): GAGVSQSPSNKVTEKGKDVELRCDPISGHTALYWYRQSLGQGLEFLIYFQGNSAPDKSGLPSDRFSAERTGGSVSTLTIQRTQQEDSAVYLCASSQPGSYQPQHFGDGTRLSIL.

This clonotype was picked up many times. This chain uses TRBV29-1 with TRBJ1-2; D may be TRBD1 (5 bases). Trimming removed 6 bases from V and 0 bases from J, with 17 bases in between. The CDR3 is 15 residues long. The germline gives CDR1 SQVTM, CDR2 ANQGSEA. The CDR3 region is CSVRSYDSSNYGYTF. As DNA, the CDR3 is TGCAGCGTCCGCAGTTACGACAGCTCTAACTATGGCTACACCTTC.

This clonotype came up many times. The CDR3: CASSTRQVLKETQYF. Written as DNA, the CDR3 is TGTGCCAGCAGTACCCGACAGGTACTAAAAGAGACCCAGTACTTC. The chain has TRBV6-2 or TRBV6-3 and TRBJ2-5, with a weak D call TRBD1 (6 bases). The CDR3 has 15 residues. Germline values: CDR1 MNHEY, CDR2 SVGEGT. Deletions cut 5 bases from V and 3 bases from J, with 16 bases between.

The chain combines TRBV7-2 with TRBJ1-3, with D uncertain. This CDR3 has 14 residues. The germline V gene encodes CDR1 SGHTA and CDR2 FQGNSA. V was trimmed by 3 bases and J by 4 bases, leaving 10 bases between them. The CDR3 spells CASSFTPTGNTIYF. CDR3 DNA sequence: TGTGCCAGCAGCTTTACTCCTACCGGAAACACCATATATTTT.

This clonotype was counted many times. This chain joins TRBV5-1 and TRBJ2-7, with D perhaps TRBD1 (5 bases). Germline-derived CDR1 and CDR2 are SGHRS and YFSETQ. The V and J ends lost 0 bases and 2 bases respectively, with 9 bases between them. The CDR3 has 14 amino acids. The CDR3 protein is CASSLEGLAYEQYF. In nucleotides, the CDR3 is TGCGCCAGCAGCTTGGAGGGGCTAGCCTACGAGCAGTACTTC.

The chain couples TRBV19 to TRBJ1-5; D call uncertain. With 2 bases removed from V and 5 bases from J, the gap between germline ends came to 7 bases. The CDR3 has 13 amino acids. The germline CDR1 and CDR2 sequences are LNHDA and SQIVND (reference sequence). The CDR3 DNA is TGTGCCAGTAGTATAAAGTTCGATCAGCCCCAGCATTTT. This translates into CASSIKFDQPQHF.

In its sample, this clonotype was seen many times. The chain joins TRBV7-2 to TRBJ2-7; tentatively, D is TRBD2 (5 bases). Germline CDR1 reads SGHTA; CDR2 reads FQGNSA. This CDR3 has 12 residues. V was trimmed by 1 base and J by 7 bases, leaving 8 bases between them. The CDR3 coding sequence is TGTGCCAGCAGCTTAGTAGCGTGGGAGCAGTACTTC. Translation gives CASSLVAWEQYF.

This clonotype was seen a handful of times. The chain employs TRBV28 and TRBJ2-2; TRBD1 matches 8 bases. This CDR3 has 14 residues. The V and J ends lost 8 bases and 2 bases, in that order; junction bases with no gene match: 4. Germline CDR1 MDHEN, CDR2 SYDVKM. The CDR3 DNA sequence: TGTGCCAGCGGCGGACAGGGTAACACCGGGGAGCTGTTTTTT. It is translated as CASGGQGNTGELFF.

This clonotype was seen repeatedly, ten times or more. The chain is built from TRBV10-3 and TRBJ1-6; possibly TRBD1 for D (5 bases). The CDR3 is 15 residues long. V lost 3 bases and J 9 bases, leaving 15 bases between the germline ends. The germline CDR1 and CDR2 sequences are ENHRY and SYGVKD. CDR3 in DNA: TGTGCCATCAGTGAAATTCAGACAGCCGCTTCACCCCTCCACTTT. Translation: CAISEIQTAASPLHF.

This clonotype was observed at least ten times. The chain joins TRBV3-1 to TRBJ1-6; no definite D call. CDR1 LGHDT and CDR2 YNNKEL come from the germline V gene (reference sequence). The CDR3 loop spans 14 amino acids. The V gene lost 4 bases and the J gene lost 8 bases, with 12 bases spanning the gap. This CDR3 reads CASSPRTDDSPLHF. In DNA form, the CDR3 reads TGTGCCAGCAGCCCAAGGACGGATGATTCACCCCTCCACTTT. Variable domain in full (rest from reference TRBV3-1 and TRBJ1-6): DTAVSQTPKYLVTQMGNDKSIKCEQNLGHDTMYWYKQDSKKFLKIMFSYNNKELIINETVPNRFSPKSPDKAHLNLHINSLELGDSAVYFCASSPRTDDSPLHFGNGTRLTVT.

The chain employs TRBV12-3 or TRBV12-4 and TRBJ1-3; TRBD1 matches 8 bases. The J segment lost 9 bases and the V segment lost 7 bases, leaving 14 bases of the junction unmatched. The CDR3 loop spans 15 amino acids. The CDR3 bases are TGTGCCAGCACCCACGGGACAGGCGGATCTGCCACCATATATTTT. It translates to CASTHGTGGSATIYF.

This clonotype has at least ten counts. The CDR3 DNA reads TGTGCCACGGTACGGTTTTCCTACGAGCAGTACTTC. Encoded protein: CATVRFSYEQYF. This sequence joins TRBV28 and TRBJ2-7; unclear D gene. In germline, CDR1 is MDHEN, CDR2 SYDVKM. Trimming shortened V by 10 bases and J by 1 base, and 11 bases separated the two germline ends. The CDR3 spans 12 residues.

J is TRBJ2-7 and V is TRBV20-1; 7 nucleotides match TRBD1. Germline CDR1 reads DFQATT; CDR2 reads SNEGSKA (reference sequence). Trimming at V came to 0 bases and at J to 2 bases, leaving 7 bases not matched to a gene. This CDR3 comprises 15 residues. The chain's CDR3 is CSARDRMGTAYEQYF. The CDR3 DNA sequence: TGCAGTGCTAGAGACCGAATGGGGACAGCCTACGAGCAGTACTTC.

This clonotype was counted ten times or more. The rearrangement joins TRBV20-1 to TRBJ1-4, with 7 bases identical to TRBD1. CDR1 and CDR2 from the germline V gene are DFQATT and SNEGSKA (reference sequence). The CDR3 totals 15 residues. Trimming cost V 1 base and J 0 bases; bases outside gene matches: 2. The CDR3 protein is CSARVGQSTNEKLFF. CDR3 coding DNA: TGCAGTGCTAGAGTGGGACAGTCAACTAATGAAAAACTGTTTTTT.

This clonotype showed up just a few times. The V call is TRBV28, the J call TRBJ2-7; D remains unclear. There are 13 residues in the CDR3. Germline CDR1 MDHEN, CDR2 SYDVKM. V was trimmed by 6 bases and J by 1 base, leaving 10 bases between them. This CDR3 is CASSLPMSYEQYF. The CDR3, as DNA: TGTGCCAGCAGCCTGCCGATGTCCTACGAGCAGTACTTC.

This clonotype was recorded at least ten times. The rearrangement links TRBV7-2 to TRBJ2-7, with no clear D. V was shortened by 1 base and J by 2 bases, with 3 bases between the two germline ends. This CDR3 region has 12 residues. The germline V gene has CDR1 SGHTA and CDR2 FQGNSA. The CDR3 DNA sequence: TGTGCCAGCAGCTTAGTAACCTACGAGCAGTACTTC. It is translated as CASSLVTYEQYF.